The 27 T cell receptor beta chains listed next were all sequenced from one sample in a study of T cells in Graves' hyperthyroidism and ophthalmopathy. From RNA transcripts, TCR beta CDR3 regions were amplified. RT-PCR in the first round (using the HTBI primer set) targeted the TCR CDR3. TCRdb re-called the multiplex PCR reads through MiXCR, storing one row per CDR3 protein. The repertoire includes 550,000 to 600,000 distinct CDR3 sequences, around 42% of them detected once, and 15% to 20% sits in the top ten. The sample was peripheral blood or thyroid tissue (not recorded which). The receptors were sampled from an adult woman with Graves' disease, either hyperthyroidism or ophthalmopathy (not recorded which).

This clonotype has only one observation. At one end the junction does not follow the germline gene, possibly because of a read error. The chain couples TRBV10-3 to TRBJ2-2, with 12 positions matching TRBD2. Germline assignment: CDR1 ENHRY and CDR2 SYGVKD. The CDR3 runs 18 residues. The CDR3 DNA reads TGTGCCGTCAGTGAATCCACCACTACTAGCGGGGGGACCGGGGAGCTGTTTTTT. This sequence encodes CAVSESTTTSGGTGELFF.

This clonotype was seen at least ten times. J is TRBJ1-2 and V is TRBV7-2, with D possibly being TRBD1 (5 bases). CDR3 length: 14 amino acids. The germline CDR1 and CDR2 sequences are SGHTA and FQGNSA. The V gene lost 7 bases and the J gene lost 6 bases, with 18 bases spanning the gap. The DNA for the CDR3 is TGTGCCAGCAAGGAACCCGGGACCCGGGATGGCTACACCTTC. Its protein is CASKEPGTRDGYTF.

As regards this clonotype: A junction end diverges from the germline sequence, so it may reflect a read error. The CDR3 region has the DNA TGTGCCAGCAGCCCCCATCCCGGGACAGCTGAAGCTTTC. This translates into CASSPHPGTAEAF. V is TRBV6-6 and J is TRBJ2-6; TRBD1 agrees at 7 bases. Germline CDR1 reads MNHNY; CDR2 reads SVGAGI (reference sequence). The CDR3 sequence is 13 residues long.

The V call is TRBV20-1, the J call TRBJ1-2, with D maybe TRBD1 (6 bases). V lost 0 bases and J lost 4, with 12 bases in between. In germline, CDR1 is DFQATT, CDR2 SNEGSKA (reference sequence). CDR3 size: 14 residues. CDR3 loop: CSARDQGDIYGYTF. The DNA for the CDR3 is TGCAGTGCTAGAGATCAAGGGGACATCTATGGCTACACCTTC.

This clonotype turned up a few times. This sequence may be a read error, since a much larger clone differs from it by one base. As the CDR3 is not closed by the conserved phenylalanine or tryptophan, this likely results from a read error. The chain couples TRBV6-1 to TRBJ1-3, with D unclear. This CDR3 has 14 amino acids. Germline assignment: CDR1 MNHNS and CDR2 SASEGT. Between the trimmed V and J ends, which lost 0 bases and 0 bases, there was a span of 3 bases. CDR3 region: CASSEARSGNTIYL. In nucleotides, the CDR3 is TGTGCCAGCAGTGAAGCGCGCTCTGGAAACACCATATATCTT.

The chain recombines TRBV29-1 with TRBJ2-5; the match to TRBD2 covers 11 bases. The V segment lost 7 bases and the J segment 7 bases; nucleotides outside the gene matches: 11. The CDR3 consists of 14 residues. The germline V gene has CDR1 SQVTM and CDR2 ANQGSEA. CDR3 region: CSATTSGIGWTQYF. The CDR3 nucleotides read TGCAGCGCCACGACTAGCGGGATTGGTTGGACCCAGTACTTC.

With respect to this clonotype: Germline is not matched at one junction end, which may reflect a read error. This chain links TRBV27 with TRBJ1-1; D uncertain. The germline gives CDR1 MNHEY, CDR2 SMNVEV (reference sequence). The CDR3 consists of 13 residues. For the CDR3, the DNA is TGTGCCAGCAGTTTAAGGATGGGAACTGAAGCTCTCTTT. This sequence encodes CASSLRMGTEALF.

The J gene is TRBJ2-7, the V gene TRBV15; possibly TRBD1 for D (5 bases). CDR3 length equals 13 residues. Germline V lookup: CDR1 LNHNV, CDR2 YYDKDF (reference sequence). V lost 3 bases to trimming and J lost 1 base, with 7 bases between them. The CDR3 region is CATSRTDSYEQYF. The CDR3 DNA is TGTGCCACCAGCAGGACAGATTCCTACGAGCAGTACTTC. Full variable domain (outside the CDR3, taken from reference TRBV15 and TRBJ2-7): DAMVIQNPRYQVTQFGKPVTLSCSQTLNHNVMYWYQQKSSQAPKLLFHYYDKDFNNEADTPDNFQSRRPNTSFCFLDIRSPGLGDTAMYLCATSRTDSYEQYFGPGTRLTVT.

The V and J genes are TRBV10-3 and TRBJ1-2; D is ambiguous. The germline gives CDR1 ENHRY, CDR2 SYGVKD. The CDR3 covers 12 residues. Trimming took off 11 bases at V and 12 bases at J, with 22 bases between the two ends. CDR3 sequence: CAPGRRVRGNTF. The CDR3 DNA is TGTGCCCCCGGACGTCGGGTCCGCGGAAACACCTTC.

This clonotype was seen many times. The rearrangement links TRBV19 to TRBJ1-5, with TRBD1 identical over 7 bases. The CDR3 consists of 17 residues. CDR1 LNHDA and CDR2 SQIVND come from the germline V gene (reference sequence). The J segment lost 0 bases and the V segment lost 4 bases, leaving 9 bases of the junction unmatched. CDR3 in amino acids: CASSRYGTESSNQPQHF. CDR3 coding DNA: TGTGCCAGTAGTAGGTACGGGACAGAGTCTAGCAATCAGCCCCAGCATTTT.

This clonotype has more than one count but fewer than ten. This could be a read error, since a much larger clone is one nucleotide away. The chain recombines TRBV11-2 with TRBJ1-5, with 9 positions matching TRBD1. The V segment lost 4 bases and the J segment 6 bases; nucleotides outside the gene matches: 16. Germline assignment: CDR1 SGHAT and CDR2 FQNNGV. The CDR3 consists of 18 residues. CDR3 residues: CASSSGNLGQGKSQPQHF. The CDR3 region has the DNA TGTGCCAGCAGCTCAGGAAACCTAGGACAGGGGAAGTCTCAGCCCCAGCATTTT.

The chain employs TRBV7-2 and TRBJ1-2; no definite D call. The length of the CDR3 is 13 residues. The germline gives CDR1 SGHTA, CDR2 FQGNSA. Trimming shortened V by 5 bases and J by 7 bases, and 14 bases separated the two germline ends. The CDR3 DNA is TGTGCCAGCAGCCCAACGCAGGTCTTTGGCTACACCTTC. Encoded protein: CASSPTQVFGYTF.

The chain combines TRBV7-2 with TRBJ2-6; D unresolved. The CDR3 covers 15 residues. V lost 5 bases and J lost 2, with 10 bases in between. CDR1 and CDR2 from the germline V gene are SGHTA and FQGNSA. Here the CDR3 reads CASSPIGAGANVLTF. The CDR3 coding sequence is TGTGCCAGCAGCCCCATTGGGGCTGGGGCCAACGTCCTGACTTTC. Looking up the rest from reference TRBV7-2 and TRBJ2-6 gives the full variable domain: GAGVSQSPSNKVTEKGKDVELRCDPISGHTALYWYRQSLGQGLEFLIYFQGNSAPDKSGLPSDRFSAERTGGSVSTLTIQRTQQEDSAVYLCASSPIGAGANVLTFGAGSRLTVL.

CDR3 amino acids: CSAKEGRVYEQYF. The CDR3 nucleotides read TGCAGTGCCAAAGAGGGCAGGGTTTACGAGCAGTACTTC. The V call is TRBV20-1, the J call TRBJ2-7; D is tentatively TRBD1 or TRBD2 (5 bases each). Germline CDR1 DFQATT, CDR2 SNEGSKA (reference sequence). V was pared by 6 bases and J by 4 bases, with 16 bases between. This CDR3 region has 13 residues.

The chain uses TRBV4-1 and TRBJ1-4, with 7 bases aligning to TRBD1. The V gene's germline CDR1 is MGHRA and CDR2 YSYEKL. CDR3 length: 15 residues. The V gene end was trimmed by 2 bases and the J gene end by 9 bases; junction bases not matched to a gene: 9. The CDR3 reads CASSQSGTAAKKLFF. CDR3 bases: TGCGCCAGCAGCCAATCCGGGACAGCTGCGAAAAAACTGTTTTTT.

Ten or more counts support this clonotype. This sequence joins TRBV4-2 and TRBJ2-7, with D perhaps matching TRBD1 or TRBD2 (5 bases each). The CDR3 consists of 14 residues. Per the germline V gene, CDR1 is LGHNA and CDR2 is YNFKEQ. Trimming removed 0 bases from V and 7 bases from J, with 13 bases in between. The CDR3 spells CASSQDQLGAEQYF. The CDR3 bases are TGTGCCAGCAGCCAAGATCAACTAGGGGCTGAGCAGTACTTC.

Ten or more counts support this clonotype. J is TRBJ1-5 and V is TRBV20-1; D unresolved. Trimming cost V 1 base and J 7 bases, with 8 bases left between them. The CDR3 has 12 residues. Per germline, CDR1 DFQATT and CDR2 SNEGSKA (reference sequence). The DNA for the CDR3 is TGCAGTGCTAGAGTTTTAGGACAGCCCCAGCATTTT. This sequence encodes CSARVLGQPQHF.

This chain connects TRBV20-1 to TRBJ1-5; D remains unclear. The CDR3 covers 15 residues. The V end was cut by 4 bases, the J end by 2 bases, with 15 bases between. Germline CDR1 DFQATT, CDR2 SNEGSKA (reference sequence). CDR3 region: CSATLGSSGNQPQHF. The CDR3 DNA follows: TGCAGTGCTACCCTCGGGTCGAGCGGCAATCAGCCCCAGCATTTT.

This clonotype was seen a handful of times. The chain joins TRBV10-3 to TRBJ2-1; D is ambiguous. The CDR3 sequence is 14 residues long. The V end lost 9 bases, the J end lost 7 bases, and 19 bases lay between the germline ends. In germline, CDR1 is ENHRY, CDR2 SYGVKD. Written as DNA, the CDR3 is TGTGCCATAGTCACCCCGCTTGTGTTAAATGAGCAGTTCTTC. It specifies CAIVTPLVLNEQFF.

This clonotype was recorded a few times. This chain links TRBV27 with TRBJ2-7; 8 positions match TRBD2. In germline, CDR1 is MNHEY, CDR2 SMNVEV (reference sequence). The CDR3 sequence is 15 residues long. V trimming: 6 bases; J trimming: 3 bases; junction bases outside the gene matches: 10. CDR3 sequence reads: CASSRPGTSFYEQYF. Written as DNA, the CDR3 is TGTGCCAGCAGCCGACCCGGGACTAGTTTCTACGAGCAGTACTTC.

This clonotype occurred many times. The chain links TRBV11-2 to TRBJ2-2; D call uncertain. The CDR3 contains 16 residues. From germline, CDR1 is SGHAT and CDR2 FQNNGV. V lost 0 bases and J 2 bases, leaving 10 bases between the germline ends. The CDR3 region has the DNA TGTGCCAGCAGCTTAGATCTCGTTCCTAACACCGGGGAGCTGTTTTTT. This gives the protein CASSLDLVPNTGELFF.

This clonotype was detected only a few times. The J gene is TRBJ1-1, the V gene TRBV10-3, with a weak D call TRBD1 (5 bases). Trimming took off 10 bases at V and 1 base at J, with 22 bases between the two ends. In germline, CDR1 is ENHRY, CDR2 SYGVKD. The CDR3 has 16 residues. CDR3 residues: CASSYGRAAGNTEAFF. CDR3 sequence (DNA): TGTGCCAGCAGCTATGGCAGGGCTGCGGGGAACACTGAAGCTTTCTTT.

On this clonotype: The junction and the germline gene differ at one end; a read error may be behind it. The V gene is TRBV10-3, the J gene TRBJ1-1; 9 nucleotides align to TRBD1. Germline lookup yields CDR1 ENHRY and CDR2 SYGVKD. The CDR3 is 18 amino acids. Here the CDR3 DNA reads TGTGCCAGCAGTTTATTTTTCGGACAGGGGTTGGGGAACACTGAAGCTTTCTTT. Protein: CASSLFFGQGLGNTEAFF.

The chain joins TRBV25-1 to TRBJ2-2; D is unclear. The CDR3 covers 16 residues. With 8 bases removed from V and 1 base from J, the gap between germline ends came to 17 bases. Germline values: CDR1 MGHDK, CDR2 SYGVNS. CDR3 loop: CASVIPGSLNTGELFF. As DNA, the CDR3 is TGTGCCAGCGTGATCCCTGGCAGCCTGAACACCGGGGAGCTGTTTTTT.

This rearrangement joins TRBV7-8 to TRBJ2-7; tentatively, D is TRBD2 (5 bases). The CDR3 extends over 15 amino acids. V was clipped by 3 bases and J by 4 bases, with 16 bases between them. The germline CDR1 and CDR2 sequences are SGHVS and FQNEAQ. The DNA of the CDR3 is TGTGCCAGCAGCTTCCGGACTCAGAAGCAATACGAGCAGTACTTC. Translating it yields CASSFRTQKQYEQYF.

Concerning this clonotype: It may be a read error: a sequence one base away is much more abundant. This chain uses TRBV4-1 with TRBJ2-7; 9 bases line up with TRBD2. CDR1 and CDR2 from the germline V gene are MGHRA and YSYEKL. The CDR3 loop spans 15 amino acids. The CDR3 spells CASSHGISGSYEQYF. The CDR3 DNA sequence: TGTGCCAGCAGCCACGGGATTAGCGGGAGTTACGAGCAGTACTTC.

This chain's CDR3 is CASSSQGGWTNSPLHF. The CDR3 DNA reads as TGTGCCAGCAGCTCGCAAGGGGGGTGGACGAACTCACCCCTCCACTTT. The V gene is TRBV11-1, the J gene TRBJ1-6, with D possibly TRBD1 on 6 matching bases. V was pared by 4 bases and J by 10 bases, with 20 bases between. The CDR3 spans 16 residues. Germline V gives CDR1 SGHAT, CDR2 FQDESV (reference sequence). The complete variable domain, with remaining parts taken from reference TRBV11-1 and TRBJ1-6, reads EAEVAQSPRYKITEKSQAVAFWCDPISGHATLYWYRQILGQGPELLVQFQDESVVDDSQLPKDRFSAERLKGVDSTLKIQPAELGDSAMYLCASSSQGGWTNSPLHFGNGTRLTVT.